This T cell receptor (beta chain) was identified during a study of blood T cell repertoires in COVID-19. Whole-study context: There were acute and convalescent COVID-19 samples, and they came from the United States, Italy and Spain.

CDR1 is PRHDT and CDR2 is FYEKMQ in the germline V gene (reference sequence). V was cut by 2 bases and J by 0 bases, with 11 bases left in between. The CDR3 is 15 residues long. In the original processing: Estimated nucleated cell counts came from reference gene primer amplification. The assay was immunoSEQ multiplex PCR, and TCRdb's table has in-frame clones only and misses some. V and J calls and clone size are those listed in that table; D and trimming were worked out from the DNA. Of under 150,000 clones in the sample, roughly 80% are singletons; the top ten hold 15% to 20%. The material sequenced was peripheral blood. The receptor's source is a woman of 80 years or more with acute or convalescent COVID-19. The V gene is TRBV13, the J gene TRBJ2-7; TRBD1 is a possible D gene (6 bases). The CDR3 reads CASSLRGTLSYEQYF. CDR3 DNA: TGTGCCAGCAGCTTAAGGGGGACCCTCTCCTACGAGCAGTACTTC.